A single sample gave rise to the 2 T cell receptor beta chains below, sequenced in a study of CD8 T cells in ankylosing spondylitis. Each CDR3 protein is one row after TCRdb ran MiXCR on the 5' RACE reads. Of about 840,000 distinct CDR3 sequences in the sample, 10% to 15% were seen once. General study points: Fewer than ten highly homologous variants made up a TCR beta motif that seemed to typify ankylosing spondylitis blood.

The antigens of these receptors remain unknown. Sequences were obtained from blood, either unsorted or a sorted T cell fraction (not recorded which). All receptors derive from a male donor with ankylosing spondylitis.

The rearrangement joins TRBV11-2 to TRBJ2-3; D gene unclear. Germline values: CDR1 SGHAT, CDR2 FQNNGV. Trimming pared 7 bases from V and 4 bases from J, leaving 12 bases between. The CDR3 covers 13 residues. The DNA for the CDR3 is TGTGCCAGCACACCGCAATTCCCAGATACGCAGTATTTT. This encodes CASTPQFPDTQYF.

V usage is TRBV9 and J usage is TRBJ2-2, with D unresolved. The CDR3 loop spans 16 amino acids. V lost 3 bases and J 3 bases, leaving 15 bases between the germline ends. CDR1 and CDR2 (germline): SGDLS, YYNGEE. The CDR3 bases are TGTGCCAGCAGCGCGGCCCTTGGGTACGACACCGGGGAGCTGTTTTTT. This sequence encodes CASSAALGYDTGELFF.